This T cell receptor (beta chain) appears in the sequencing data of a study of post-analysis software for immune sequencing data. Overall study: Recorded disease courses covered relapsing-remitting, secondary progressive and progressive-relapsing multiple sclerosis. Some patients had no subtype annotation.

Study outcomes and limitations: A significant reduction in normalized Chao1 diversity was observed in multiple sclerosis patients versus controls. Strong co-clustering by F measure was evident for samples that had been prepared in the same batch.

Prepared libraries of TCR beta cDNA carried unique molecular identifiers. MiXCR was run by TCRdb on the PCR reads, yielding one entry per CDR3 protein. Of 600,000 to 750,000 distinct CDR3 sequences listed, 59% were seen once; the top ten hold approximately 10%. This clonotype was detected once. Its antigen is unknown. This TCR was sampled from a girl aged 2-10 years with multiple sclerosis. Sequencing used blood.

In DNA, the CDR3 is TGTGCCAGCAGCCAAGAGCAGGGGAGTGACTACGAGCAGTACTTC. It codes for CASSQEQGSDYEQYF. The rearrangement uses TRBV4-2 and TRBJ2-7; perhaps TRBD1 as D (6 bases). Germline V gives CDR1 LGHNA, CDR2 YNFKEQ. The CDR3 contains 15 residues. Trimming cost V 0 bases and J 3 bases, with 12 bases left between them.